The entry below gives a single T cell receptor beta chain sequence along with its context. There are 14 residues in the CDR3. Trimming took 3 bases from V and 3 from J; bases not matched to a gene: 2. The germline gives CDR1 SGDLS, CDR2 YYNGEE. TCRdb's table, derived via immunoSEQ multiplex PCR, lists solely in-frame clones and lacks some. The sample has some 130,000 clones; about four fifths are singletons. This entry is derived from a study of blood T cell repertoires in COVID-19. The clonotype comes from an elderly man with acute or convalescent COVID-19. V and J are TRBV9 and TRBJ1-2; 10 bases agree with TRBD1. The sample was peripheral blood. The CDR3 loop reads CASSGQGADYGYTF. CDR3 nucleotide sequence: TGTGCCAGCAGCGGACAGGGGGCTGACTATGGCTACACCTTC.